The entry below gives a single T cell receptor (beta chain) sequence along with its context. This sample was included in a study of blood T cell repertoires in COVID-19. Study background: T cells, B-cell-depleted T cells, or PBMCs provided the cDNA or gDNA that served as material.

CDR1 SGHTA and CDR2 FQGNSA come from the germline V gene. Trimming left V 5 bases short and J 17 bases short, with 22 bases between. CDR3 size: 14 residues. In the source study's methods: Reference gene primer amplification in the assay estimated nucleated cell counts. The protocol was immunoSEQ multiplex PCR, while the TCRdb copy is restricted to in-frame clones and leaves out a portion. That table gives V, J and clone size, and the DNA gave D and trimming. The table records 170,000 or so clones, around 84% of them present only once. The receptor was derived from a man aged 55-75 years with COVID-19, enrolled during active disease. The rearrangement uses TRBV7-2 and TRBJ1-6; D is unclear. The sequenced material came from peripheral blood. The CDR3 region is CASSPTNQAFGVHF. CDR3 bases: TGTGCCAGCAGCCCGACGAACCAGGCTTTCGGCGTCCACTTT.